The T cell receptor (beta chain) described here comes from a study of monozygotic twins with cystic fibrosis. Only in-frame clones appear in the TCRdb table, and some are missing; sequencing was by immunoSEQ multiplex PCR. The table includes roughly 25,000 clones, less than 95% detected once. A remark on this clone: The antigen remains unidentified.

Study-wide results and limits: Monozygotic CF twins shared more identical nucleotide clonotypes than unrelated patients. Clonality was generally low (median roughly 0.009), higher in the most severe patients.

This clonotype was obtained from a girl aged 2 to 9 with cystic fibrosis. The specimen was blood.

This chain's CDR3 is CAWRRFTGWGEKLFF. The CDR3 DNA reads as TGTGCCTGGAGGCGCTTTACAGGGTGGGGTGAAAAACTGTTTTTT. The gene calls are TRBV30 and TRBJ1-4; maybe TRBD1 (6 bases). The CDR3 consists of 15 residues. The V gene lost 3 bases and the J gene lost 7 bases, with 18 bases spanning the gap. Germline CDR1 GTSNPN, CDR2 SVGIG (reference sequence).